A selection of T cell receptor beta chains follows, all from one sample in a study of lymphopenia after photon versus proton radiotherapy. The protocol was immunoSEQ multiplex PCR, while the TCRdb copy is restricted to in-frame clones and leaves out a portion. The table shows under 30,000 clones, with over 80% occurring only once. The material was peripheral blood, obtained from a patient treated with photon-based radiotherapy. The receptors come from a man aged 45-65 years with gastric cancer. Each CDR3 is given with its conserved first and last residue. D genes are given only for firm matches. Part of the rows lack a size; the others show once, few, many or a class for expanded clones.

d_gene,j_gene,v_gene,abundance,CDR3nt,CDR3aa
NA,TRBJ2-7,TRBV29-1,NA,TGCAGCGTTAGGCTCGGCACCTACGAGCAGTACTTC,CSVRLGTYEQYF
NA,TRBJ1-1,TRBV10-1,NA,TGCGCCAGCAGTGCCGACACTGAAGCTTTCTTT,CASSADTEAFF
TRBD1,TRBJ1-1,TRBV14,NA,TGTGCCAGCACTCCGGACAGGGGAAATTTGAACACTGAAGCTTTCTTT,CASTPDRGNLNTEAFF
NA,TRBJ1-1,TRBV7-2,NA,TGTGCCAGCAGCTTAGGCCCGGGGGGAAACACTGAAGCTTTCTTT,CASSLGPGGNTEAFF
NA,TRBJ2-3,TRBV27,once,TGTGCCAGTGGGGGGCCGGCGGGAGATACGCAGTATTTT,CASGGPAGDTQYF
NA,TRBJ1-3,TRBV7-8,NA,TGTGCCAGCAGCCCGTCGTGGAGGGGGAACACCATATATTTT,CASSPSWRGNTIYF
NA,TRBJ2-3,TRBV25-1,once,TGTGCCAGCAGTATGGAGGTCGCCCGCACAGATACGCAGTATTTT,CASSMEVARTDTQYF
TRBD1,TRBJ1-6,TRBV15,NA,TGTGCCACCAGCAGAGAGCTGACAGGGGGTAATTCACCCCTCCACTTT,CATSRELTGGNSPLHF
NA,TRBJ1-6,TRBV4-1,NA,TGCGCCAGCAGCCGTCTAAGGGCAGGGGAAAACTCCTATAATTCACCCCTCCACTTT,CASSRLRAGENSYNSPLHF
NA,TRBJ2-5,TRBV6-1,once,TGTGCCAGCCGTGGCAGCACCGGAGAGACCCAGTACTTC,CASRGSTGETQYF
NA,TRBJ1-5,TRBV6-1,NA,TGTGCCAGCAGTGAAGTTCCCGAGAGTCATCAGCCCCAGCATTTT,CASSEVPESHQPQHF
TRBD1,TRBJ2-5,TRBV9,NA,TGTGCCAGCAGCGAGGGACAGGTCAGCCAAGAGACCCAGTACTTC,CASSEGQVSQETQYF
NA,TRBJ1-2,TRBV30,NA,TGTGCCTGGAATGGGGGTAACTATGGCTACACCTTC,CAWNGGNYGYTF
NA,TRBJ2-5,TRBV19,NA,TGTGCCAGTAGTACCAAGCCCCGGGAGACCCAGTACTTC,CASSTKPRETQYF
NA,TRBJ1-1,TRBV7-3,NA,TGTGCCAGCAGCTTTGGGGGAGATAACACTGAAGCTTTCTTT,CASSFGGDNTEAFF
NA,TRBJ1-2,TRBV9,NA,TGTGCCAGCAGCGTAGCTGGGGGTTACACCTTC,CASSVAGGYTF
NA,TRBJ1-2,TRBV9,NA,TGTGCCAGCAGCGCCACTACGGGCGTCTCCAACTATGGCTACACCTTC,CASSATTGVSNYGYTF
NA,TRBJ2-5,TRBV29-1,few,TGCAGCTTTATGGGGTCGCGGGAGACCCAGTACTTC,CSFMGSRETQYF
NA,TRBJ2-2,TRBV4-1,medium-sized,TGCGCCAGCAGCCAAGCCCAGGGGAACGGGGAGCTGTTTTTT,CASSQAQGNGELFF
NA,TRBJ1-1,TRBV14,once,TGTGCCAGCAGCCTTGACAGGACTGAAGCTTTCTTT,CASSLDRTEAFF
NA,TRBJ1-3,TRBV10-3,few,TGTGCCATCAGTGAGTACGACGGAAACACCATATATTTT,CAISEYDGNTIYF
NA,TRBJ1-5,TRBV15,NA,TGTGCCACCAGCACAATGGGGGTAAATCAGCCCCAGCATTTT,CATSTMGVNQPQHF
NA,TRBJ2-7,TRBV5-1,NA,TGCGCCAGCTCCCCCCCTGGGGGCCAGTTTTGGGAGCAGTACTTC,CASSPPGGQFWEQYF
TRBD1,TRBJ1-1,TRBV9,NA,TGTGCCAGCAGCCCAGCAGGGGGGGGCACTGAAGCTTTCTTT,CASSPAGGGTEAFF
NA,TRBJ1-1,TRBV11-3,NA,TGTGCCAGCAGCCTAAAACCGGGTGGCACTGAAGCTTTCTTT,CASSLKPGGTEAFF